This T cell receptor beta chain came from a study of T cell responses to AZD1222 COVID-19 vaccine. This clone was counted only a few times. Germline CDR1 reads LNHDA; CDR2 reads SQIVND (reference sequence). The CDR3 is 15 residues long. V shed 10 bases and J shed 5 bases, with 24 bases lying between them. Libraries were prepared by immunoSEQ multiplex PCR; TCRdb keeps only in-frame clonotypes and omits some of them. The sample consists of approximately 83,000 clones, around 90% of them appearing once. The material sequenced was peripheral blood, taken on day 0 of MenACWY control vaccination. The chain employs TRBV19 and TRBJ2-7; D possibly corresponds to TRBD2 (6 bases). The origin of this receptor is an adult in good health. The CDR3 loop is CATAGSRTSIDEQYF. The CDR3 DNA reads as TGTGCCACCGCGGGGAGCCGGACCTCAATCGACGAGCAGTACTTC. Filled out from reference TRBV19 and TRBJ2-7, the complete variable domain reads DGGITQSPKYLFRKEGQNVTLSCEQNLNHDAMYWYRQDPGQGLRLIYYSQIVNDFQKGDIAEGYSVSREKKESFPLTVTSAQKNPTAFYLCATAGSRTSIDEQYFGPGTRLTVT.